Following are 24 T cell receptor beta chains from one sample sequenced in a study of cytotoxic CD8 clonotypes in ibrutinib-treated CLL. Repertoires were generated with immunoSEQ multiplex PCR, while TCRdb's copy carries only in-frame clones and drops some. Here the sample spans over 200,000 clones, nearly 80% being singletons. The sequences come from PBMCs, collected after 12 months of ibrutinib treatment. Every receptor here comes from a human donor with chronic lymphocytic leukemia.

The genes are TRBV6-1 and TRBJ2-2; 9 bases agree with TRBD1. The CDR3 is made up of 15 amino acids. After removal of 8 bases from V and 7 bases from J, the junction contained 11 bases not matched to a gene. Germline V gene data show CDR1 as MNHNS and CDR2 as SASEGT. The CDR3 loop is CASRRGTGWDGELFF. In DNA, the CDR3 is TGTGCCAGCCGGCGCGGGACAGGGTGGGACGGGGAGCTGTTTTTT.

The chain has TRBV27 and TRBJ2-7, with TRBD2 matching over 7 bases. J was trimmed by 2 bases and V by 5 bases; bases with no gene match: 9. Germline V gene lookup returns CDR1 MNHEY and CDR2 SMNVEV (reference sequence). This CDR3 is 15 amino acids long. CDR3 loop: CASSTVVGGTYEQYF. The CDR3 DNA is TGTGCCAGCAGTACCGTTGTGGGGGGGACCTACGAGCAGTACTTC.

The rearrangement uses TRBV19 and TRBJ2-1; 8 nucleotides agree with TRBD2. J gave up 6 bases and V 1 base, and 5 bases lay outside the gene matches. CDR3 size: 15 residues. Germline assignment: CDR1 LNHDA and CDR2 SQIVND (reference sequence). The CDR3, as DNA: TGTGCCAGTAGTATAGCGGCGGGGGGCTTCAATGAGCAGTTCTTC. It codes for CASSIAAGGFNEQFF.

The chain uses TRBV5-6 and TRBJ2-7; the D gene could be TRBD1 or TRBD2 (5 bases each). Trimming took off 4 bases at V and 5 bases at J, with 16 bases between the two ends. From germline, CDR1 is SGHDT and CDR2 YYEEEE. CDR3 size: 14 residues. This CDR3 is CASSPGRYPDEQYF. In nucleotides, the CDR3 is TGTGCCAGCAGCCCGGGACGATACCCGGACGAGCAGTACTTC.

The chain employs TRBV27 and TRBJ2-7; 9 positions match TRBD1. This CDR3 spans 14 amino acids. Per germline, CDR1 MNHEY and CDR2 SMNVEV (reference sequence). With 5 bases clipped from V and 7 bases from J, the junction kept 9 bases outside the gene matches. This CDR3 is CASSPGDRVGEQYF. The CDR3 coding sequence is TGTGCCAGCAGTCCCGGGGACAGGGTGGGGGAGCAGTACTTC.

The V gene is TRBV9, the J gene TRBJ1-2; TRBD1 might be the D (6 bases). Germline assignment: CDR1 SGDLS and CDR2 YYNGEE. This CDR3 spans 17 amino acids. V was cut by 3 bases and J by 2 bases, with 20 bases left in between. In DNA form, the CDR3 reads TGTGCCAGCAGCGGAGTTCGGTCGCAGGGGAAAAACTATGGCTACACCTTC. It encodes CASSGVRSQGKNYGYTF. The variable domain in full, with the rest retrieved from reference TRBV9 and TRBJ1-2, is DSGVTQTPKHLITATGQRVTLRCSPRSGDLSVYWYQQSLDQGLQFLIQYYNGEERAKGNILERFSAQQFPDLHSELNLSSLELGDSALYFCASSGVRSQGKNYGYTFGSGTRLTVV.

The rearrangement joins TRBV5-4 to TRBJ2-3; 11 positions agree with TRBD2. CDR3 length equals 17 residues. After removal of 0 bases from V and 6 bases from J, the junction contained 9 bases not matched to a gene. The germline V gene has CDR1 SGHNT and CDR2 YYREEE (reference sequence). This chain's CDR3 is CASSLGVTSGMGDTQYF. The CDR3 coding sequence is TGTGCCAGCAGCTTGGGCGTGACTAGCGGGATGGGGGATACGCAGTATTTT.

V usage is TRBV2 and J usage is TRBJ2-7, with 8 positions matching TRBD2. The CDR3 spans 14 residues. CDR1 is SNHLY, CDR2 FYNNEI, per germline. Germline trimming cut 5 bases from V and 1 base from J; bases unmatched to any gene: 4. CDR3 sequence (DNA): TGTGCCAGCAGTCAGCGGGAGAGGTCCTACGAGCAGTACTTC. Protein sequence: CASSQRERSYEQYF.

This rearrangement joins TRBV19 to TRBJ2-1; no definite D call. The germline V gene encodes CDR1 LNHDA and CDR2 SQIVND (reference sequence). This CDR3 is built from 14 residues. Trimming removed 7 bases at V and 5 bases at J, with 15 bases between. The chain's CDR3 is CASTNPRWDNEQFF. The CDR3 region has the DNA TGTGCCAGTACAAACCCACGGTGGGACAATGAGCAGTTCTTC.

This clone showed up just once. This chain uses TRBV4-1 with TRBJ1-1, with D perhaps TRBD1 (6 bases). From germline, CDR1 is MGHRA and CDR2 YSYEKL. The germline V and J ends were trimmed by 4 bases and 0 bases, with 12 bases remaining between them. The CDR3 is 15 residues long. DNA for the CDR3: TGCGCCAGCAGCCCGCCAGGGGACATGAACACTGAAGCTTTCTTT. It yields the protein CASSPPGDMNTEAFF.

V is TRBV5-1 and J is TRBJ2-1; possible D gene TRBD1, 6 bases. V was shortened by 7 bases and J by 9 bases, with 14 bases between the two germline ends. The CDR3 is made up of 12 amino acids. Germline assignment: CDR1 SGHRS and CDR2 YFSETQ. DNA for the CDR3: TGCGCCAGCTCGCTTCTAGGGGGTGAGCAGTTCTTC. It translates to CASSLLGGEQFF.

The V call is TRBV27, the J call TRBJ2-4; D may match TRBD1 or TRBD2 (6 bases each). The germline CDR1 and CDR2 sequences are MNHEY and SMNVEV (reference sequence). CDR3 size: 15 residues. Trimming took 8 bases from V and 3 from J, leaving 17 bases between them. The CDR3 nucleotides read TGTGCCAGCGCCGAGGGGGGCATTGGCAAAAACATTCAGTACTTC. Protein product: CASAEGGIGKNIQYF.

This CDR3 is CASSSNGQADYGYTF. CDR3 bases: TGTGCCAGCAGTTCCAATGGACAGGCCGACTATGGCTACACCTTC. The chain recombines TRBV28 with TRBJ1-2, with 7 bases fitting TRBD1. The CDR3 spans 15 residues. V trimming: 4 bases; J trimming: 3 bases; junction bases outside the gene matches: 8. Germline V CDR1 and CDR2: MDHEN, SYDVKM.

This clone has more than one count but fewer than ten. The chain employs TRBV28 and TRBJ1-2; a weak D match, TRBD1 (6 bases). V was trimmed by 8 bases and J by 8 bases, leaving 15 bases between them. The CDR3 consists of 12 residues. Germline CDR1 MDHEN, CDR2 SYDVKM. CDR3 DNA: TGTGCCAGCCAAGAACAGGGAGGGGGCTACACCTTC. Protein sequence: CASQEQGGGYTF.

This chain connects TRBV5-1 to TRBJ2-5, with TRBD1 matching over 7 bases. The V gene end was trimmed by 1 base and the J gene end by 2 bases; junction bases not matched to a gene: 2. The V gene's germline CDR1 is SGHRS and CDR2 YFSETQ. This CDR3 has 14 residues. CDR3 sequence: CASSLRDRQETQYF. CDR3 bases: TGCGCCAGCAGCTTGAGGGACAGACAAGAGACCCAGTACTTC.

The table lists this clone with a few counts. In nucleotides, the CDR3 is TGTGCCACCAGCAGAGATAGGGGGCAGGGGGCCAACGTCCTGACTTTC. It is translated as CATSRDRGQGANVLTF. This chain connects TRBV15 to TRBJ2-6, with 7 bases lining up with TRBD1. Looked up from germline, CDR1 is LNHNV and CDR2 is YYDKDF (reference sequence). The CDR3 is 16 residues long. V shed 0 bases and J 4 bases; nucleotides not matched to a gene: 3.

The rearrangement links TRBV6-5 to TRBJ1-1, with D uncertain. Between the trimmed V and J ends, which lost 0 bases and 2 bases, there was a span of 13 bases. CDR1 MNHEY and CDR2 SVGAGI come from the germline V gene. This CDR3 contains 16 residues. CDR3 sequence: CASSYSIIRINTEAFF. In DNA form, the CDR3 reads TGTGCCAGCAGTTACTCGATCATCAGAATTAACACTGAAGCTTTCTTT.

The chain links TRBV4-2 to TRBJ2-4; the match to TRBD2 covers 10 bases. V shed 5 bases and J 11 bases; nucleotides not matched to a gene: 9. Germline V gene lookup returns CDR1 LGHNA and CDR2 YNFKEQ. The CDR3 is 14 amino acids. CDR3 loop: CASSVLGTSVVQYF. In DNA form, the CDR3 reads TGTGCCAGCAGCGTGCTCGGGACTAGCGTGGTTCAGTACTTC.

The V call is TRBV15, the J call TRBJ2-1; D remains unclear. This CDR3 contains 16 residues. Germline values: CDR1 LNHNV, CDR2 YYDKDF (reference sequence). The V end was cut by 0 bases, the J end by 0 bases, with 9 bases between. CDR3 sequence reads: CATSRESPSSYNEQFF. The DNA of the CDR3 is TGTGCCACCAGCAGAGAATCGCCTAGCTCCTACAATGAGCAGTTCTTC.

The CDR3 DNA follows: TGTGCCAGCAGCTTGGGAGGGAGTGCGGATACGCAGTATTTT. Encoded protein: CASSLGGSADTQYF. This chain connects TRBV5-6 to TRBJ2-3, with TRBD2 as a possible D gene (5 bases). The CDR3 is made up of 14 amino acids. CDR1 is SGHDT, CDR2 YYEEEE, per germline. V lost 0 bases and J lost 6, with 11 bases in between.

The rearrangement links TRBV25-1 to TRBJ2-1; D gene uncertain. V lost 3 bases and J 10 bases, leaving 7 bases between the germline ends. Germline assignment: CDR1 MGHDK and CDR2 SYGVNS. The CDR3 length is 11 residues. CDR3 DNA: TGTGCCAGCAGTGAGAGACTGGAGCAGTTCTTC. It encodes CASSERLEQFF.

The chain links TRBV20-1 to TRBJ2-1; the D gene is possibly TRBD2 (6 bases). Looked up from germline, CDR1 is DFQATT and CDR2 is SNEGSKA (reference sequence). The CDR3 covers 11 residues. V lost 3 bases and J lost 9, with 9 bases in between. In DNA, the CDR3 is TGCAGTGCTAGTAGAGCGGGTGAGCAGTTCTTC. Translating it yields CSASRAGEQFF.

This clone was detected a few times. The CDR3 reads CAGEGTGNGLTEAFF. The CDR3 coding sequence is TGTGCCGGGGAAGGGACAGGGAACGGATTGACTGAAGCTTTCTTT. The chain recombines TRBV6-5 with TRBJ1-1, with 9 positions matching TRBD1. The CDR3 runs 15 residues. Germline V gene data show CDR1 as MNHEY and CDR2 as SVGAGI. Trimming cost V 11 bases and J 5 bases; bases outside gene matches: 15.

The chain is built from TRBV5-1 and TRBJ2-3, with TRBD2 identical over 7 bases. This CDR3 region has 13 residues. V was clipped by 6 bases and J by 3 bases; unmatched bases: 4. CDR1 is SGHRS, CDR2 YFSETQ, per germline. The CDR3 coding sequence is TGCGCCAGCAAAGCGGGGCTGACAGATACGCAGTATTTT. Residues: CASKAGLTDTQYF.